The 26 T cell receptor beta chains given below trace back to one sample, sequenced in a study of early T cells in non-severe SARS-CoV-2 infection. From the 5' RACE reads, TCRdb called clonotypes with MiXCR, one entry per CDR3 protein. The repertoire holds 70,000 to 90,000 distinct CDR3 sequences, about 15% seen once, with 5.5% in the top ten. Sequences were obtained from whole blood. These receptors originate from an adult who was a healthcare worker with PCR-confirmed SARS-CoV-2 infection or an uninfected control (not recorded which).

The rearrangement uses TRBV7-8 and TRBJ2-3; D unresolved. This CDR3 contains 13 residues. The germline V and J ends were trimmed by 6 bases and 2 bases, with 9 bases remaining between them. Germline CDR1 and CDR2: SGHVS and FQNEAQ. The CDR3 reads CASSLIHTDTQYF. CDR3 DNA sequence: TGTGCCAGCAGTTTGATCCACACAGATACGCAGTATTTT.

In its sample, this clonotype was seen a few times. The V gene is TRBV28, the J gene TRBJ2-2; TRBD1 matches at 7 bases. Trimming cost V 4 bases and J 6 bases; bases outside gene matches: 11. The CDR3 spans 16 residues. From germline, CDR1 is MDHEN and CDR2 SYDVKM. Here the CDR3 DNA reads TGTGCCAGCAGTTGGGCCTCAACAGGGGCCGCCGGGGAGCTGTTTTTT. Its protein product is CASSWASTGAAGELFF. Using reference TRBV28 and TRBJ2-2 for the parts outside the CDR3, the full variable domain is DVKVTQSSRYLVKRTGEKVFLECVQDMDHENMFWYRQDPGLGLRLIYFSYDVKMKEKGDIPEGYSVSREKKERFSLILESASTNQTSMYLCASSWASTGAAGELFFGEGSRLTVL.

This clonotype was seen at least ten times. This chain uses TRBV7-3 with TRBJ2-3, with D possibly being TRBD2 (5 bases). V gave up 6 bases and J gave up 1 base, with 14 bases separating them. Germline V gene lookup returns CDR1 SGHTA and CDR2 FQGTGA. The CDR3 totals 15 residues. The CDR3 DNA reads as TGTGCCAGCAGTCCCACGGGGATCGGCACAGATACGCAGTATTTT. The encoded protein is CASSPTGIGTDTQYF.

Only a few counts were recorded for this clonotype. V is TRBV5-4 and J is TRBJ2-5; 8 bases agree with TRBD1. This CDR3 is 14 amino acids long. The germline gives CDR1 SGHNT, CDR2 YYREEE (reference sequence). Trimming took 4 bases from V and 5 from J; bases not matched to a gene: 7. The CDR3 reads CASSTPTGEETQYF. The CDR3 DNA reads TGTGCCAGCAGCACACCGACAGGGGAGGAGACCCAGTACTTC.

The chain uses TRBV9 and TRBJ2-7; D gene uncertain. With 5 bases removed from V and 3 bases from J, the gap between germline ends came to 6 bases. There are 11 residues in the CDR3. Germline lookup yields CDR1 SGDLS and CDR2 YYNGEE. Here the CDR3 DNA reads TGTGCCAGCAGTGCAGGCTACGAGCAGTACTTC. This translates into CASSAGYEQYF.

The V call is TRBV28, the J call TRBJ1-1, with 7 bases identical to TRBD1. The CDR3 loop spans 16 amino acids. The germline gives CDR1 MDHEN, CDR2 SYDVKM. V trimming: 8 bases; J trimming: 8 bases; junction bases outside the gene matches: 20. CDR3 in amino acids: CASSAVRGTALVEAFF. CDR3 bases: TGTGCCAGCTCTGCCGTTCGCGGGACAGCCCTGGTCGAAGCTTTCTTT. The variable domain in full, completed from reference TRBV28 and TRBJ1-1, reads DVKVTQSSRYLVKRTGEKVFLECVQDMDHENMFWYRQDPGLGLRLIYFSYDVKMKEKGDIPEGYSVSREKKERFSLILESASTNQTSMYLCASSAVRGTALVEAFFGQGTRLTVV.

This clonotype has at least ten counts. The V call is TRBV27, the J call TRBJ1-1; D is ambiguous. Germline CDR1 reads MNHEY; CDR2 reads SMNVEV (reference sequence). Trimming took 0 bases from V and 4 from J, leaving 6 bases between them. This CDR3 region has 13 residues. This CDR3 reads CASSLSWGTEAFF. CDR3 nucleotides: TGTGCCAGCAGTTTATCGTGGGGCACTGAAGCTTTCTTT.

This clonotype was observed at least ten times. The CDR3 region is CASSLDLAGTTDTQYF. In DNA form, the CDR3 reads TGTGCCAGCAGCTTAGATCTAGCGGGGACCACAGATACGCAGTATTTT. This chain joins TRBV11-2 and TRBJ2-3; 9 nucleotides line up with TRBD2. CDR1 and CDR2 from the germline V gene are SGHAT and FQNNGV. CDR3 length: 16 amino acids. The J segment lost 2 bases and the V segment lost 0 bases, leaving 3 bases of the junction unmatched.

Concerning this clonotype: One end of the junction does not line up with germline, which may come from a read error. The chain employs TRBV4-1 and TRBJ2-2; D assignment may be TRBD1 or TRBD2 (5 bases each). The CDR3 has 13 amino acids. Looked up from germline, CDR1 is MGHRA and CDR2 is YSYEKL. CDR3 region: CASSSRQTGEPFF. In DNA, the CDR3 is TGCGCCAGCAGCTCCCGACAGACCGGGGAGCCGTTTTTT.

This clonotype has a handful of counts. This chain uses TRBV5-1 with TRBJ2-1; 7 bases fit TRBD2. The CDR3 extends over 13 amino acids. From germline, CDR1 is SGHRS and CDR2 YFSETQ. V lost 0 bases to trimming and J lost 8 bases; unmatched junction nucleotides: 2. The CDR3 here is CASSLGEGHEQFF. In nucleotides, the CDR3 is TGCGCCAGCAGCTTGGGGGAGGGACATGAGCAGTTCTTC.

This chain connects TRBV7-6 to TRBJ1-4; D remains ambiguous. V gave up 1 base and J gave up 5 bases, with 14 bases separating them. Germline lookup yields CDR1 SGHVS and CDR2 FNYEAQ. CDR3 length equals 16 residues. The CDR3 region is CASSLEAQSLNEKLFF. In DNA, the CDR3 is TGTGCCAGCAGCTTAGAGGCGCAGAGTCTCAATGAAAAACTGTTTTTT.

V and J are TRBV29-1 and TRBJ2-3; the D is unclear. The CDR3 contains 15 residues. The germline V and J ends were trimmed by 4 bases and 2 bases, with 16 bases remaining between them. In germline, CDR1 is SQVTM, CDR2 ANQGSEA. The CDR3 region has the DNA TGCAGCGTTGTTTCTTCTGGACCGAACACAGATACGCAGTATTTT. Protein product: CSVVSSGPNTDTQYF.

This clonotype was seen a handful of times. This sequence joins TRBV2 and TRBJ2-3, with D maybe TRBD2 (5 bases). The CDR3 is 13 residues long. The V end was cut by 6 bases, the J end by 2 bases, with 9 bases between. Germline lookup yields CDR1 SNHLY and CDR2 FYNNEI. Written as DNA, the CDR3 is TGTGCCAGCAGGGCCGGGATCACAGATACGCAGTATTTT. It specifies CASRAGITDTQYF.

This clonotype was counted ten times or more. The chain joins TRBV6-5 to TRBJ2-7; D is possibly TRBD1 or TRBD2 (5 bases each). The CDR3 length is 15 residues. The germline CDR1 and CDR2 sequences are MNHEY and SVGAGI. The germline V and J ends were trimmed by 4 bases and 3 bases, with 16 bases remaining between them. In nucleotides, the CDR3 is TGTGCCAGCAGTTCGGCCGGGACCGGGGACTACGAGCAGTACTTC. This translates into CASSSAGTGDYEQYF.

This clonotype was detected a few times. The chain uses TRBV30 and TRBJ1-5; the D is unclear. The V end lost 2 bases, the J end lost 4 bases, and 12 bases lay between the germline ends. The CDR3 sequence is 14 residues long. Per germline, CDR1 GTSNPN and CDR2 SVGIG (reference sequence). CDR3 coding DNA: TGTGCCTGGAGTCCAGGTTCGGGAAATCAGCCCCAGCATTTT. Protein sequence: CAWSPGSGNQPQHF. The variable domain in full, with the rest retrieved from reference TRBV30 and TRBJ1-5, is SQTIHQWPATLVQPVGSPLSLECTVEGTSNPNLYWYRQAAGRGLQLLFYSVGIGQISSEVPQNLSASRPQDRQFILSSKKLLLSDSGFYLCAWSPGSGNQPQHFGDGTRLSIL.

This clonotype was seen a few times. V usage is TRBV11-3 and J usage is TRBJ1-1; no clear D. Germline CDR1 reads SGHNT; CDR2 reads YENEEA. The V gene lost 4 bases and the J gene lost 8 bases, with 2 bases spanning the gap. The CDR3 runs to 9 residues. Here the CDR3 DNA reads TGTGCCAGCAGCTCAGAAGCTTTCTTT. Translating gives CASSSEAFF. The full variable domain, its missing parts supplied by reference TRBV11-3 and TRBJ1-1, is EAGVVQSPRYKIIEKKQPVAFWCNPISGHNTLYWYLQNLGQGPELLIRYENEEAVDDSQLPKDRFSAERLKGVDSTLKIQPAELGDSAVYLCASSSEAFFGQGTRLTVV.

V and J are TRBV3-1 and TRBJ2-7; 14 nucleotides agree with TRBD2. V was pared by 6 bases and J by 7 bases, with 5 bases of the junction left unmatched. From germline, CDR1 is LGHDT and CDR2 YNNKEL (reference sequence). This CDR3 is built from 14 residues. CDR3: CASRGLAGVQEQYF. The CDR3 nucleotides read TGTGCCAGCAGGGGACTAGCGGGAGTGCAGGAGCAGTACTTC.

This clonotype was found many times. The rearrangement joins TRBV20-1 to TRBJ2-1, with D perhaps matching TRBD1 (5 bases). The CDR3 consists of 13 residues. The V end lost 6 bases, the J end lost 9 bases, and 18 bases lay between the germline ends. CDR1 and CDR2 (germline): DFQATT, SNEGSKA (reference sequence). The CDR3 region is CSATGYGPTEQFF. Written as DNA, the CDR3 is TGCAGTGCAACAGGTTATGGACCTACTGAGCAGTTCTTC.

This clonotype came up many times. The germline gene is not matched at one end of the junction; a read error may be the cause. V and J are TRBV5-1 and TRBJ2-1; D not certain. The CDR3 runs to 11 residues. The V gene's germline CDR1 is SGHRS and CDR2 YFSETQ. The CDR3 DNA sequence: TGCGCCAGCAGCTCCGACAATGAGCAGTTCTTC. Residues: CASSSDNEQFF.

Many counts were recorded for this clonotype. This rearrangement joins TRBV12-3 or TRBV12-4 to TRBJ1-5; no definite D call. This CDR3 has 13 residues. V was shortened by 6 bases and J by 3 bases, with 9 bases between the two germline ends. The CDR3 coding sequence is TGTGCCAGCAGCCCTCATCCCAATCAGCCCCAGCATTTT. Its protein is CASSPHPNQPQHF.

V is TRBV12-3 or TRBV12-4 and J is TRBJ2-1; D perhaps matches TRBD2 (5 bases). The CDR3 covers 15 residues. V was pared by 7 bases and J by 11 bases, with 24 bases between. As DNA, the CDR3 is TGTGCCAGCAAAAACCCTGAATGGGGAGACCCTCAGCAGTTCTTC. This translates into CASKNPEWGDPQQFF.

This sequence joins TRBV20-1 and TRBJ1-5; D is unresolved. This CDR3 is built from 12 residues. V lost 3 bases and J lost 4, with 7 bases in between. Germline V lookup: CDR1 DFQATT, CDR2 SNEGSKA (reference sequence). The CDR3 region has the DNA TGCAGTGCTAGGAGGCAGAATCAGCCCCAGCATTTT. Amino acid sequence: CSARRQNQPQHF.

This clonotype has just a few counts. The chain combines TRBV4-1 with TRBJ1-5; 7 positions agree with TRBD1. There are 18 residues in the CDR3. V was pared by 1 base and J by 6 bases, with 15 bases of the junction left unmatched. Germline CDR1 and CDR2: MGHRA and YSYEKL. Written as DNA, the CDR3 is TGCGCCAGCAGCCAAGTGGCCTACAGGGGACCTCGGGGTCAGCCCCAGCATTTT. It codes for CASSQVAYRGPRGQPQHF.

This clonotype was observed a handful of times. The J gene is TRBJ2-3, the V gene TRBV9, with D unresolved. V was pared by 0 bases and J by 5 bases, with 10 bases between. This CDR3 is built from 14 residues. Germline V gene sequence: CDR1 SGDLS, CDR2 YYNGEE. For the CDR3, the DNA is TGTGCCAGCAGCGTAGGTCCGTTGAGAGATACGCAGTATTTT. It is translated as CASSVGPLRDTQYF.

The sample holds many counts of this clonotype. The genes are TRBV11-2 and TRBJ2-3; the match to TRBD2 covers 7 bases. The V segment lost 6 bases and the J segment 3 bases; nucleotides outside the gene matches: 12. Germline loops: CDR1 SGHAT, CDR2 FQNNGV. This CDR3 has 16 amino acids. For the CDR3, the DNA is TGTGCCAGCAGGATTTTAGCCGGGAGGTCGACAGATACGCAGTATTTT. Its translation is CASRILAGRSTDTQYF.

V is TRBV12-3 or TRBV12-4 and J is TRBJ1-5; D is undetermined. Trimming left V 2 bases short and J 1 base short, with 9 bases between. CDR3 size: 15 residues. The CDR3 coding sequence is TGTGCCAGCAGTTTATCCGGGGTAAGCAATCAGCCCCAGCATTTT. Encoded protein: CASSLSGVSNQPQHF.